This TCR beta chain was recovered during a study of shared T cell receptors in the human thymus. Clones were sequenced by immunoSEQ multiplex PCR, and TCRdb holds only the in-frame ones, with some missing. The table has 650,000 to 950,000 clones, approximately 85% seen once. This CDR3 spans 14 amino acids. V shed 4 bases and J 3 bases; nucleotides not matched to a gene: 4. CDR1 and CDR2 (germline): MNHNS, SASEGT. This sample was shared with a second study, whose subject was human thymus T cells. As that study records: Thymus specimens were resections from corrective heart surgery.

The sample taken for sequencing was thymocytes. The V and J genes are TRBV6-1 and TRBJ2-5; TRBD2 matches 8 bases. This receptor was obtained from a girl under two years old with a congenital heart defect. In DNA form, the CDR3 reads TGTGCCAGCAGTGGTGGGACTAGGGAAGAGACCCAGTACTTC. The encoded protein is CASSGGTREETQYF.